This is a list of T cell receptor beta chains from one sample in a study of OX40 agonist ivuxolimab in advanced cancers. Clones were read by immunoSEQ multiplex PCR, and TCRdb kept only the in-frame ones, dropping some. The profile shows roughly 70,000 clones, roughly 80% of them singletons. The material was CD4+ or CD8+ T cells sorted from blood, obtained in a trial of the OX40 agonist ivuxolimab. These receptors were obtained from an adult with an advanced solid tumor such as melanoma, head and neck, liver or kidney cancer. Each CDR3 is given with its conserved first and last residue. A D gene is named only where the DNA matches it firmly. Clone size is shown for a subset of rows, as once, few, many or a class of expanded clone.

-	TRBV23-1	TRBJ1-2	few	CASSQSIQGGYGYTF	TGCGCCAGCAGTCAATCGATTCAGGGAGGCTATGGCTACACCTTC
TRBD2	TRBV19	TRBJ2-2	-	CASSSGRGTGELFF	TGTGCCAGTAGTAGCGGGAGAGGCACCGGGGAGCTGTTTTTT
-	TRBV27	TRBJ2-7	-	CASSLDRQRSYEQYF	TGTGCCAGCAGTTTGGACCGTCAGCGCTCCTACGAGCAGTACTTC
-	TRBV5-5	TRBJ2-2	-	CASSLRRDTGELFF	TGTGCCAGCAGCTTGAGGCGCGACACCGGGGAGCTGTTTTTT
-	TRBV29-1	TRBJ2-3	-	CSVVGSPTDTQYF	TGCAGCGTTGTCGGATCCCCCACAGATACGCAGTATTTT
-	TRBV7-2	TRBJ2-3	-	CASSDTSTDTQYF	TGTGCCAGCAGCGACACTAGCACAGATACGCAGTATTTT
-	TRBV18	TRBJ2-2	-	CASSPGRSTGELFF	TGTGCCAGCTCGCCAGGACGGAGCACCGGGGAGCTGTTTTTT
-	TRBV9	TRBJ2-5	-	CASSPHPGAQETQYF	TGTGCCAGCAGCCCCCACCCGGGGGCCCAAGAGACCCAGTACTTC
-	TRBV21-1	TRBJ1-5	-	CASSKGGGNGNQPQHF	TGTGCCAGCAGCAAAGGGGGGGGTAACGGTAATCAGCCCCAGCATTTT
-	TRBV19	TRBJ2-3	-	CASCQGREGDTQYF	TGTGCCAGTTGCCAGGGGAGGGAAGGCGATACGCAGTATTTT
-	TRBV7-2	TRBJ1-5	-	CASSLSGGDQPQHF	TGTGCCAGCAGCTTATCGGGGGGAGATCAGCCCCAGCATTTT
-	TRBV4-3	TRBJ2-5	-	CASSQSLRLWETQYF	TGCGCCAGCAGCCAATCCCTTCGCCTGTGGGAGACCCAGTACTTC
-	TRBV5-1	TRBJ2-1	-	CASSSVPSDSYNEQFF	TGCGCCAGCAGCTCGGTTCCTAGCGACTCCTACAATGAGCAGTTCTTC
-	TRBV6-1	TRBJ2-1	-	CASTLGSPYNEQFF	TGTGCCAGCACGTTAGGGTCTCCCTACAATGAGCAGTTCTTC
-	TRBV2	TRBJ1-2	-	CASSLGITLFYGYTF	TGTGCCAGCAGCCTGGGAATAACCCTGTTCTATGGCTACACCTTC
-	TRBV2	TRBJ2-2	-	CARGTDINTGELFF	TGTGCCAGGGGGACGGATATTAACACCGGGGAGCTGTTTTTT
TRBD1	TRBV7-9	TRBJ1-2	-	CASSPGQGYGYTF	TGTGCCAGCAGCCCCGGACAGGGCTATGGCTACACCTTC
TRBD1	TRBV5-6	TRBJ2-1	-	CASKTGAITNEQFF	TGTGCCAGCAAAACAGGGGCCATAACCAATGAGCAGTTCTTC
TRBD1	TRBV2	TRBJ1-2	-	CASSLSYGTANYGYTF	TGTGCCAGCAGTCTATCTTACGGGACAGCTAACTATGGCTACACCTTC
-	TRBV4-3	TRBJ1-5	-	CASSQVQGGDPQHF	TGCGCCAGCAGCCAAGTCCAGGGAGGCGACCCCCAGCATTTT
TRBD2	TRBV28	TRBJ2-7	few	CASSLSAGGYEQYF	TGTGCCAGCAGTTTATCGGCGGGAGGCTACGAGCAGTACTTC
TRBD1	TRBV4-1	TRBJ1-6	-	CASSQTLGQANSPLHF	TGCGCCAGCAGCCAAACCCTGGGACAGGCCAATTCACCCCTCCACTTT
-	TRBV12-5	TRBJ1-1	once	CASGTRERAEAFF	TGTGCTAGTGGTACTCGGGAAAGGGCTGAAGCTTTCTTT
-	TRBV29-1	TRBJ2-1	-	CSVEEGSYNEQFF	TGCAGCGTTGAAGAAGGCTCCTACAATGAGCAGTTCTTC
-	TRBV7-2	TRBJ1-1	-	CASSIRQLNTEAFF	TGTGCCAGCAGCATACGACAGTTGAACACTGAAGCTTTCTTT
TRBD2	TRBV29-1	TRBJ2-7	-	CSVTSGSGYEQYF	TGCAGCGTGACTAGCGGGAGTGGGTACGAGCAGTACTTC
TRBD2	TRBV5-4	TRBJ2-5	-	CASSLRAGGQETQYF	TGTGCCAGCAGCTTGAGAGCGGGGGGCCAAGAGACCCAGTACTTC
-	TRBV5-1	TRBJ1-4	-	CASSWGVQGREEKLFF	TGCGCCAGCAGCTGGGGTGTCCAGGGGCGAGAAGAAAAACTGTTTTTT
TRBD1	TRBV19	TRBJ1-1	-	CASSSTGTGGTEAFF	TGTGCCAGTTCCTCAACCGGGACAGGGGGCACTGAAGCTTTCTTT
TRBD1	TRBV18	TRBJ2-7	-	CASSPGQGESHEQYF	TGTGCCAGCTCACCGGGACAGGGCGAATCCCACGAGCAGTACTTC
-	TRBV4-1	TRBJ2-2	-	CASSQGSKNTGELFF	TGCGCCAGCAGCCAAGGAAGTAAGAACACCGGGGAGCTGTTTTTT
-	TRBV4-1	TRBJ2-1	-	CASSQRLNYNEQFF	TGCGCCAGCAGCCAACGACTTAACTACAATGAGCAGTTCTTC
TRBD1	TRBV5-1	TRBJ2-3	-	CASSGQGGTDTQYF	TGCGCCAGCAGCGGACAGGGGGGCACAGATACGCAGTATTTT
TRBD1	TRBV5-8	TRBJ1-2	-	CASSLRQGYGYTF	TGTGCCAGCAGCCTCCGACAGGGCTATGGCTACACCTTC
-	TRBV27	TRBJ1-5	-	CASSVKRGPGPQHF	TGTGCCAGCAGTGTTAAACGGGGACCGGGGCCCCAGCATTTT
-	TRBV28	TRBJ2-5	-	CASSPSETQYF	TGTGCCAGCAGCCCTTCAGAGACCCAGTACTTC
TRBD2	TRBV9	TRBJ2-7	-	CASSVVAGGGEQYF	TGTGCCAGCAGCGTAGTAGCGGGAGGAGGCGAGCAGTACTTC
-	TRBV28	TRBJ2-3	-	CASSYPGNTQYF	TGTGCCAGCAGCTACCCTGGGAATACGCAGTATTTT
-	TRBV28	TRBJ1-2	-	CASNLGGYDGYTF	TGTGCCAGCAACCTGGGGGGCTATGATGGCTACACCTTC
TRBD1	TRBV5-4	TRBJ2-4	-	CASRPQGAVENIQYF	TGTGCCAGCAGACCACAGGGGGCGGTGGAAAACATTCAGTACTTC
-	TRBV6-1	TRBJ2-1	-	CASSPKSEQFF	TGTGCCAGCAGCCCCAAATCTGAGCAGTTCTTC
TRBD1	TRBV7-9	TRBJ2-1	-	CASSLGTGDRNEQFF	TGTGCCAGCAGCTTAGGGACAGGGGACCGCAATGAGCAGTTCTTC
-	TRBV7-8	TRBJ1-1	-	CASSLRGERTEAFF	TGTGCCAGCAGCTTAAGGGGTGAACGCACTGAAGCTTTCTTT
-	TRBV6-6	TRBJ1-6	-	CASSYSSQTHNSPLHF	TGTGCCAGCAGTTACTCGAGCCAGACGCATAATTCACCCCTCCACTTT
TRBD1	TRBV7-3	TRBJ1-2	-	CASSLQGAGYGYTF	TGTGCCAGCAGCCTACAGGGGGCCGGTTATGGCTACACCTTC
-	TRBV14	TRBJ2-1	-	CASSQDRGGFSYNEQFF	TGTGCCAGCAGCCAAGACAGGGGCGGGTTTTCCTACAATGAGCAGTTCTTC
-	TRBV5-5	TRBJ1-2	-	CASSLDSGGYTF	TGTGCCAGCAGCTTGGATTCGGGAGGCTACACCTTC
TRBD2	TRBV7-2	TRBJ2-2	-	CASSLLAGTGELFF	TGTGCCAGCAGCTTGTTAGCGGGAACCGGGGAGCTGTTTTTT
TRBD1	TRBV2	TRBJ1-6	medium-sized	CATEQGWNSPLHF	TGTGCCACCGAACAGGGGTGGAATTCACCCCTCCACTTT